This T cell receptor (beta chain) was found in a study of T cell responses to AZD1222 COVID-19 vaccine. General study results and limits: Seropositive AZD1222 recipients at baseline numbered only five or six. White British people made up most donors, females outnumbered males, and clonal diversity was possibly underestimated.

Measured with immunoSEQ multiplex PCR; TCRdb has only the in-frame clones, and not every one. The table includes 100,000 to 120,000 clones, approximately 89% detected once. Regarding this clone: Its antigen is unknown.

The receptor comes from an adult who received the AZD1222 COVID-19 vaccine. The sequencing here drew on peripheral blood, taken 28 days after the second AZD1222 dose.

Here the CDR3 DNA reads TGTGCCAGTAGTATCGAAGGCCGTGCGCAGTATTTT. Encoded protein: CASSIEGRAQYF. The chain employs TRBV19 and TRBJ2-3; D remains unclear. V lost 3 bases and J 10 bases, leaving 11 bases between the germline ends. Per germline, CDR1 LNHDA and CDR2 SQIVND (reference sequence). The CDR3 extends over 12 amino acids.